What follows is one T cell receptor beta chain and its context. These data come from a study of blood T cell repertoires in COVID-19. On the study more broadly: Samples representing acute and convalescent COVID-19 were sourced from the United States, Italy and Spain. Sample material is recorded as cDNA or gDNA derived from T cells, B-cell-depleted T cells, or PBMCs.

In the authors' workflow: Amplification of reference gene primers was used by the study to estimate nucleated cell counts. Sequencing was performed with immunoSEQ multiplex PCR; in TCRdb, only in-frame clones are kept and a portion is missing. From that table come the V and J calls and clone size; the DNA was used to work out D and trimming. The sample has about 110,000 clones, roughly 88% seen once; the top ten hold approximately 6.8%. The ends were cut back, 4 bases at V and 5 bases at J, with 14 bases in the middle. The CDR3 sequence is 14 residues long. Germline CDR1 is SGHRS and CDR2 is YFSETQ. Material for sequencing was peripheral blood. The V call is TRBV5-1, the J call TRBJ2-3; possibly TRBD1 for D (5 bases). The origin of this receptor is a man in his fifties or sixties with active or convalescent COVID-19. The DNA for the CDR3 is TGCGCCAGCAGCGTGGCCAGGGCCCTAGATACGCAGTATTTT. It yields the protein CASSVARALDTQYF. Supplemented by reference TRBV5-1 and TRBJ2-3, the full variable domain reads KAGVTQTPRYLIKTRGQQVTLSCSPISGHRSVSWYQQTPGQGLQFLFEYFSETQRNKGNFPGRFSGRQFSNSRSEMNVSTLELGDSALYLCASSVARALDTQYFGPGTRLTVL.